Listed below are T cell receptor beta chains from one sample, sequenced in a study of T cell responses to AZD1222 COVID-19 vaccine. TCRdb keeps only in-frame clones here, not all; method: immunoSEQ multiplex PCR. The sample includes 150,000 to 200,000 clones, 94% seen only once; the top ten take 0.64%. The sample here was peripheral blood, taken on day 0 of AZD1222 vaccination. Every receptor here comes from an adult in good health. CDR3s include the opening cysteine and the closing phenylalanine or tryptophan. A D gene is named only where the DNA matches it firmly. Clone size, where shown, is once, few, many, or a class for clones that have expanded.

v_gene	abundance	d_gene	j_gene	CDR3nt	CDR3aa
TRBV24-1	.	TRBD2	TRBJ2-2	TGTGCCACCACGAGCGGGAGGTTGAACACCGGGGAGCTGTTTTTT	CATTSGRLNTGELFF
TRBV4-1	.	.	TRBJ1-2	TGCGCCAGCAGCCAAGAGGGGCTTAGGTCCAGTGGGTATGGCTACACCTTC	CASSQEGLRSSGYGYTF
TRBV6-5	.	.	TRBJ1-6	TGTGCCAGCAGTTACGGGCGGATTTTAACCCTCCACTTT	CASSYGRILTLHF
TRBV2	.	.	TRBJ2-5	TGTGCCAGCAGCCAGGCGACAGATTGGTACCAAGAGACCCAGTACTTC	CASSQATDWYQETQYF
TRBV11-2	.	.	TRBJ1-1	TGTGCCAGCAGTCTACACACTGAAGCTTTCTTT	CASSLHTEAFF
TRBV28	once	TRBD2	TRBJ2-7	TGTGCCAGCAGTCGGACTAGCGGGAGCGTATACGAGCAGTACTTC	CASSRTSGSVYEQYF
TRBV28	.	TRBD1	TRBJ1-2	TGTGCCAGCAGTTTATGGGGGACAGGGGAAAAGGGCTACACCTTC	CASSLWGTGEKGYTF
TRBV19	.	TRBD1	TRBJ2-1	TGTGCCAGCCAATCGGGACAGGGAGGTGAGCAGTTCTTC	CASQSGQGGEQFF
TRBV7-9	.	TRBD2	TRBJ2-3	TGTGCCAGCATCCCTGGACTAGCGGCCATCGATTTCACAGATACGCAGTATTTT	CASIPGLAAIDFTDTQYF
TRBV28	.	.	TRBJ2-6	TGTGCCAGCAGTTTAATGGGGGGGGCTTCTGGGGCCAACGTCCTGACTTTC	CASSLMGGASGANVLTF
TRBV18	.	.	TRBJ1-6	TGTGCCAGCTCACCCTATCAAGGCGTTAATTCACCCCTCCACTTT	CASSPYQGVNSPLHF
TRBV5-1	.	.	TRBJ1-2	TGCGCCAGCAGCCCAGGACGACCGGAACTGAGGGGCTACACCTTC	CASSPGRPELRGYTF
TRBV19	.	TRBD2	TRBJ2-3	TGTGCCAGTAGTATTGGAGGACTAGCAAGGTCAGATACGCAGTATTTT	CASSIGGLARSDTQYF
TRBV3-1/TRBV3-2	.	.	TRBJ2-7	TGTGCCAGCAGCCAAGTAATTTACGAGCAGTACTTC	CASSQVIYEQYF
TRBV27	few	.	TRBJ2-7	TGTGCCAGCAGTTTATCCGGACACAACTCCTACGAGCAGTACTTC	CASSLSGHNSYEQYF
TRBV24-1	.	TRBD2	TRBJ2-1	TGTGCCACCAGTGACCCCGGACTAGCGGGAGACAATGAGCAGTTCTTC	CATSDPGLAGDNEQFF
TRBV6-5	.	.	TRBJ2-7	TGTGCCAGCAGTTACTCGGGGGGTTCCTACGAGCAGTACTTC	CASSYSGGSYEQYF
TRBV28	.	TRBD2	TRBJ2-1	TGTGCCAGCAGGCGAATCGGGACTAGTGTCAATGAGCAGTTCTTC	CASRRIGTSVNEQFF
TRBV7-8	.	TRBD1	TRBJ1-1	TGTGCCAGCAGCTTAGTCCACAGGGGAATCCGCCCGGGGCCTGAAGCTTTCTTT	CASSLVHRGIRPGPEAFF
TRBV12-3/TRBV12-4	.	TRBD1	TRBJ1-1	TGTGCCAGCAGCAGGCGGGCAGGGGGTACTTTCTTT	CASSRRAGGTFF
TRBV2	once	.	TRBJ1-2	TGTGCCAGCAGTTCTACGACAGTCAACTATGGCTACACCTTC	CASSSTTVNYGYTF
TRBV19	.	TRBD1	TRBJ1-1	TGTGCCAGTACCCCACAGGGGGTGGGCACTGAAGCTTTCTTT	CASTPQGVGTEAFF
TRBV19	.	.	TRBJ2-5	TGTGCCAGTACCAACAGGAGGGAGACCCAGTACTTC	CASTNRRETQYF
TRBV18	.	.	TRBJ1-2	TGTGCCAGCTCATTCGAGAGACAGAACTATGGCTACACCTTC	CASSFERQNYGYTF
TRBV2	.	.	TRBJ1-1	TGTGCCAGCAATTGGCAGGGGAGGACTGAAGCTTTCTTT	CASNWQGRTEAFF
TRBV6-2/TRBV6-3	.	.	TRBJ2-1	TGTGCCAGCAGTGTCTCAAGCTCCTACAATGAGCAGTTCTTC	CASSVSSSYNEQFF
TRBV24-1	.	.	TRBJ2-3	TGTGCCACCAGTGATTTGATGTCCCCAGATACGCAGTATTTT	CATSDLMSPDTQYF
TRBV19	.	.	TRBJ1-1	TGTGCCAGTAATCAGGCCATGAACACTGAAGCTTTCTTT	CASNQAMNTEAFF
TRBV30	.	.	TRBJ1-6	TGTGCCTGGAGTTTCAGGGGAACCTATAATTCACCCCTCCACTTT	CAWSFRGTYNSPLHF
TRBV5-4	.	.	TRBJ2-7	TGTGCCAGCAGCTTGGCTCCCACCATCAGACAGGATAGAGGCGAGCAGTACTTC	CASSLAPTIRQDRGEQYF
TRBV19	.	TRBD1	TRBJ1-5	TGTGCCAGTAGTATAGTACGGGGACAGGGAATTCATCAGCCCCAGCATTTT	CASSIVRGQGIHQPQHF
TRBV28	.	.	TRBJ2-7	TGTGCCAGCAGTTCAGGGGACATCCCCTACGAGCAGTACTTC	CASSSGDIPYEQYF
TRBV4-1	.	TRBD1	TRBJ2-7	TGCGCCAGCAGCCAACCTTGGACAGGGGACTACGAGCAGTACTTC	CASSQPWTGDYEQYF
TRBV27	.	TRBD1	TRBJ1-1	TGTGCCAGCAGTTTACGGACAGGCCTGGGCGCTTTCTTT	CASSLRTGLGAFF
TRBV28	.	.	TRBJ2-3	TGTGCCAGCAGTGCTCCGGGCCTACTCGGATCAGATACGCAGTATTTT	CASSAPGLLGSDTQYF